This TCR beta chain was recorded in a study of naive and memory T cell subsets. The study's findings and limits: The RNA method is potentially sensitive to activation and differentiation changes.

Blood and skin TCR RNA was reverse transcribed with alpha and beta constant primers. MiXCR, applied by TCRdb to the 5' RACE reads, yields one record per CDR3 protein. The table includes some 22,000 distinct CDR3 sequences, over 3.5% detected once. V trimming: 4 bases; J trimming: 5 bases; junction bases outside the gene matches: 0. Germline CDR1 is MNHEY and CDR2 is SMNVEV (reference sequence). CDR3 length: 13 residues. RNA was extracted from roughly 2.6 ml of whole blood of healthy adults. TCR cDNA received a 3' ligated oligonucleotide that carried a UMI. Reverse transcription used DNase-treated unsorted total RNA, aiming for roughly 1 to 1,100 ng. Ten or more counts support this clonotype. Its target is unknown.

This receptor was obtained from a male donor in good health. This chain joins TRBV27 and TRBJ1-4; TRBD1 aligns across 8 bases. CDR3 amino acids: CASSSGGNEKLFF. The CDR3 DNA reads as TGTGCCAGCAGTTCAGGGGGCAATGAAAAACTGTTTTTT.